One sample yielded the 11 T cell receptor beta chains listed below, sequenced in a study of chemoradiotherapy in HPV16-positive cancers. The table came from immunoSEQ multiplex PCR; TCRdb's copy has only in-frame clones and leaves some out. The sample consists of fewer than 30,000 clones, roughly 95% of them appearing once. The sample was gathered from a patient who underwent chemoradiotherapy. Receptor source: a human donor with HPV-associated anogenital cancer.

The CDR3 region is CASSVRGVANTGELFF. The CDR3 bases are TGTGCCAGCAGCGTACGAGGGGTCGCGAACACCGGGGAGCTGTTTTTT. The V and J genes are TRBV9 and TRBJ2-2; D may match TRBD1 or TRBD2 (5 bases each). The V gene lost 1 base and the J gene lost 0 bases, with 10 bases spanning the gap. The CDR3 sequence is 16 residues long. Germline V CDR1 and CDR2: SGDLS, YYNGEE.

V is TRBV7-8 and J is TRBJ1-5; D ambiguous. This CDR3 has 12 residues. Germline V CDR1 and CDR2: SGHVS, FQNEAQ. Trimming removed 3 bases at V and 7 bases at J, with 7 bases between. CDR3 amino acids: CASSFSGQPQHF. The CDR3 DNA is TGTGCCAGCAGCTTTAGCGGGCAGCCCCAGCATTTT.

The rearrangement links TRBV5-1 to TRBJ2-3; TRBD2 matches at 9 bases. Germline CDR1 is SGHRS and CDR2 is YFSETQ. V shed 1 base, J shed 4 bases, and the junction held 7 bases outside the gene matches. The CDR3 has 16 residues. CDR3 residues: CASSLSLAGTSDTQYF. DNA of the CDR3: TGCGCCAGCAGCTTGTCTCTAGCGGGGACTTCAGATACGCAGTATTTT.

This sequence joins TRBV5-1 and TRBJ2-3, with TRBD1 matching over 10 bases. The length of the CDR3 is 15 residues. V gave up 5 bases and J gave up 1 base; unmatched junction bases: 4. Germline V gene sequence: CDR1 SGHRS, CDR2 YFSETQ. As DNA, the CDR3 is TGCGCCAGCAGTTTAGGGACAGGGGGCACAGATACGCAGTATTTT. Residues: CASSLGTGGTDTQYF.

The chain employs TRBV5-4 and TRBJ1-2; a weak D match, TRBD1 (5 bases). With 1 base removed from V and 1 base from J, the gap between germline ends came to 20 bases. CDR3 length: 18 amino acids. Germline CDR1 SGHNT, CDR2 YYREEE (reference sequence). This CDR3 is CASSLPHSGLDLNYGYTF. The CDR3 DNA reads TGTGCCAGCAGCTTGCCCCATTCGGGACTTGACCTTAACTATGGCTACACCTTC. The full variable domain, completed using reference TRBV5-4 and TRBJ1-2, is ETGVTQSPTHLIKTRGQQVTLRCSSQSGHNTVSWYQQALGQGPQFIFQYYREEENGRGNFPPRFSGLQFPNYSSELNVNALELDDSALYLCASSLPHSGLDLNYGYTFGSGTRLTVV.

This chain links TRBV2 with TRBJ2-5, with D possibly matching TRBD2 (5 bases). Germline-derived CDR1 and CDR2 are SNHLY and FYNNEI. V lost 7 bases and J 3 bases, leaving 6 bases between the germline ends. This CDR3 has 11 amino acids. CDR3 loop: CASKREETQYF. CDR3 DNA: TGTGCCAGCAAGAGGGAAGAGACCCAGTACTTC.

V and J are TRBV6-1 and TRBJ2-2; TRBD1 agrees at 7 bases. Germline loops: CDR1 MNHNS, CDR2 SASEGT. V was pared by 6 bases and J by 6 bases, with 10 bases of the junction left unmatched. This CDR3 spans 15 amino acids. CDR3 protein: CASSPDRARSGELFF. CDR3 in DNA: TGTGCCAGCAGCCCAGACAGGGCTAGGTCCGGGGAGCTGTTTTTT.

The chain combines TRBV27 with TRBJ1-1, with 10 bases fitting TRBD1. This CDR3 contains 14 residues. V lost 1 base and J lost 7; bases outside the gene matches: 3. Germline lookup yields CDR1 MNHEY and CDR2 SMNVEV (reference sequence). Here the CDR3 reads CASSLLGQGLEAFF. The CDR3 DNA reads TGTGCCAGCAGTTTATTGGGACAGGGGCTTGAAGCTTTCTTT.

The chain recombines TRBV5-4 with TRBJ2-7; 7 bases align to TRBD2. Germline V CDR1 and CDR2: SGHNT, YYREEE (reference sequence). J was trimmed by 5 bases and V by 5 bases; bases with no gene match: 16. The CDR3 sequence is 16 residues long. The CDR3 DNA follows: TGTGCCAGCAGGCCGGGAGGACGAACTAGTATGGACGAGCAGTACTTC. It encodes CASRPGGRTSMDEQYF. The full variable domain, with the rest looked up from reference TRBV5-4 and TRBJ2-7, is ETGVTQSPTHLIKTRGQQVTLRCSSQSGHNTVSWYQQALGQGPQFIFQYYREEENGRGNFPPRFSGLQFPNYSSELNVNALELDDSALYLCASRPGGRTSMDEQYFGPGTRLTVT.

This chain uses TRBV28 with TRBJ2-5; 9 bases map to TRBD2. The CDR3 is 15 residues long. CDR1 and CDR2 from the germline V gene are MDHEN and SYDVKM. With 3 bases clipped from V and 7 bases from J, the junction kept 9 bases outside the gene matches. CDR3 loop: CASSFGLAPRGTQYF. CDR3 nucleotides: TGTGCCAGCAGTTTCGGACTAGCGCCGCGGGGGACCCAGTACTTC.

This clone was recorded a few times. The chain joins TRBV4-1 to TRBJ1-1, with 10 bases lining up with TRBD1. The V segment lost 1 base and the J segment 5 bases; nucleotides outside the gene matches: 10. Looked up from germline, CDR1 is MGHRA and CDR2 is YSYEKL. CDR3 length: 17 residues. Here the CDR3 DNA reads TGCGCCAGCAGCCAAGGGACAGGGGGAATTACAAGGACTGAAGCTTTCTTT. The encoded protein is CASSQGTGGITRTEAFF.